This paragraph covers one T cell receptor (beta chain) sequence. V dropped 6 bases and J dropped 7; count of bases not matched to a gene: 10. The CDR3 covers 14 residues. Germline V gene lookup returns CDR1 MNHEY and CDR2 SMNVEV (reference sequence). These data come from a study of cytomegalovirus exposure and HLA in healthy donors. Study-level background: When 350 to 400 donors were genotyped, about 80% of them were found to fall in the Caucasian-associated ancestry cluster.

Primers included in the PCR were 60 Vbeta and 13 Jbeta primers. TCRdb keeps only in-frame clones here, not all; method: immunoSEQ multiplex PCR. The data hold about 230,000 clones, with approximately 78% observed a single time. This TCR was sampled from a boy younger than 18 in good health and CMV-seronegative. Sequencing used PBMCs. The V gene is TRBV27, the J gene TRBJ1-2; 8 bases are a match to TRBD1. DNA of the CDR3: TGTGCCAGCAGCCGGTCCACAGGGGGTGGTGGCTACACCTTC. Its protein product is CASSRSTGGGGYTF.